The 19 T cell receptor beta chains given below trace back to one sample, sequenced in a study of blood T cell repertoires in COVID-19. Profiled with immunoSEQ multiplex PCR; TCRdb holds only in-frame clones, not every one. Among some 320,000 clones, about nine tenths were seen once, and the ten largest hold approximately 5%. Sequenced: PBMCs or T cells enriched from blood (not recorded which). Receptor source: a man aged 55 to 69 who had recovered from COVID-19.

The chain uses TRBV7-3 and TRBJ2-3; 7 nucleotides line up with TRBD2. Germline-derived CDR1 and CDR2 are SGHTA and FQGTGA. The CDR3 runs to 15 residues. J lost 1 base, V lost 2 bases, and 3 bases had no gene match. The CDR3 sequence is CASSLFAGGTDTQYF. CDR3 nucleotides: TGTGCCAGCAGCTTATTTGCGGGAGGCACAGATACGCAGTATTTT.

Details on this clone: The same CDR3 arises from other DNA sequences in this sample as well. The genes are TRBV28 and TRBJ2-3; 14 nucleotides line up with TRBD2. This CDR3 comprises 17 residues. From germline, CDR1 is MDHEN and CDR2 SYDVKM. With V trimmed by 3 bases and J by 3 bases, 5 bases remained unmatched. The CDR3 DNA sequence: TGTGCCAGCAGTTTTCCGGGACTAGCGGGAGTTACAGATACGCAGTATTTT. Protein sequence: CASSFPGLAGVTDTQYF.

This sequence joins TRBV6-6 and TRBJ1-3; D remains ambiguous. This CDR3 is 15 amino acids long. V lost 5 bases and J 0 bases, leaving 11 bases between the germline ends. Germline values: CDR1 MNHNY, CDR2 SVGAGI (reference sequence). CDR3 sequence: CASSLARGSGNTIYF. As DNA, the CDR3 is TGTGCCAGCAGTCTCGCCCGGGGCTCTGGAAACACCATATATTTT.

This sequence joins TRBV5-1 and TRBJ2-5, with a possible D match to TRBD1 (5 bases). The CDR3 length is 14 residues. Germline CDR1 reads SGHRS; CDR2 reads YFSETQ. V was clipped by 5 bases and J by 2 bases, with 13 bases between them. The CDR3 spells CASRPDSMQETQYF. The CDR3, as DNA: TGCGCCAGCAGACCCGACAGCATGCAAGAGACCCAGTACTTC.

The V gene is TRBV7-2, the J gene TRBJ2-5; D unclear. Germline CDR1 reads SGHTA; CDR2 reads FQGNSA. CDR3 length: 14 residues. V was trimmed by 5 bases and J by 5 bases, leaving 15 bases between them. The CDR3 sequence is CASSPRRARETQYF. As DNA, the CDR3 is TGTGCCAGCAGCCCCCGAAGAGCTCGGGAGACCCAGTACTTC.

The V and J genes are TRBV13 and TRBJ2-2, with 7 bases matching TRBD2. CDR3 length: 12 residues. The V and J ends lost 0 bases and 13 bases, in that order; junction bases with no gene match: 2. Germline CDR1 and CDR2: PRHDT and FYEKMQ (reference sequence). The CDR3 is CASSLGQRGLFF. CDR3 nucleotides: TGTGCCAGCAGCTTAGGACAGCGGGGGCTGTTTTTT.

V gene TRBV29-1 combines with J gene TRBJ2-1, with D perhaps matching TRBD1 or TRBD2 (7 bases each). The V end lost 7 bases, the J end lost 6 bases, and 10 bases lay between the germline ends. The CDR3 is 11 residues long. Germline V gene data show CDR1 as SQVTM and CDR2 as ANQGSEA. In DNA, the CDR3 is TGCAGCGCAGGGGGGGTCAATGAGCAGTTCTTC. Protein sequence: CSAGGVNEQFF.

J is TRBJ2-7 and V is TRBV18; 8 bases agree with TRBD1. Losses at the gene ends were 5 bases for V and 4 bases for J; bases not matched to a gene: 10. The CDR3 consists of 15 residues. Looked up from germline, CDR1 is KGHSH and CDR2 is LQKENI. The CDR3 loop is CASSISQGAGYEQYF. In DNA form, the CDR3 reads TGTGCCAGCTCAATATCCCAGGGGGCGGGATACGAGCAGTACTTC.

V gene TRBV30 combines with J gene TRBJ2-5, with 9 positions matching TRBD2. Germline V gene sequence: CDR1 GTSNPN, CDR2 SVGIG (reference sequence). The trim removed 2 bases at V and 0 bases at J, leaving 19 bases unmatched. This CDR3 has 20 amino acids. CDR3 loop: CAWSSRGMSSGAPYQETQYF. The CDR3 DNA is TGTGCCTGGAGTTCCCGGGGGATGTCTAGCGGGGCACCGTACCAAGAGACCCAGTACTTC. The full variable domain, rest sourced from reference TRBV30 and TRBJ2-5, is SQTIHQWPATLVQPVGSPLSLECTVEGTSNPNLYWYRQAAGRGLQLLFYSVGIGQISSEVPQNLSASRPQDRQFILSSKKLLLSDSGFYLCAWSSRGMSSGAPYQETQYFGPGTRLLVL.

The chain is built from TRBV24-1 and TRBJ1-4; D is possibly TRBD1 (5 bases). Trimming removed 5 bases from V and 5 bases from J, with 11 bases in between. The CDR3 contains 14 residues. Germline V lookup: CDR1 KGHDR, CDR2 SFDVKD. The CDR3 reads CATSVGGANEKLFF. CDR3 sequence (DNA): TGTGCCACCAGTGTAGGAGGGGCGAATGAAAAACTGTTTTTT.

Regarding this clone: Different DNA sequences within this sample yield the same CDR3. DNA of the CDR3: TGTGCCAGCAGTCCACAGGGGGCAGGGCAGCCCCAGCATTTT. Translating gives CASSPQGAGQPQHF. The V and J genes are TRBV2 and TRBJ1-5; 9 bases map to TRBD1. This CDR3 contains 14 residues. Germline trimming cut 5 bases from V and 7 bases from J; bases unmatched to any gene: 6. Germline lookup yields CDR1 SNHLY and CDR2 FYNNEI. The whole variable domain, filled in from reference TRBV2 and TRBJ1-5, reads EPEVTQTPSHQVTQMGQEVILRCVPISNHLYFYWYRQILGQKVEFLVSFYNNEISEKSEIFDDQFSVERPDGSNFTLKIRSTKLEDSAMYFCASSPQGAGQPQHFGDGTRLSIL.

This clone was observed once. CDR3 loop: CASSQVETFVTYNTGELFF. DNA of the CDR3: TGTGCCAGCAGCCAAGTGGAGACCTTCGTGACCTATAACACCGGGGAGCTGTTTTTT. This chain joins TRBV3-1 (or the pseudogene TRBV3-2) and TRBJ2-2; D is ambiguous. Trimming stripped 1 base from V and 2 bases from J, with 20 bases between. The CDR3 runs 19 residues. The germline CDR1 and CDR2 sequences are LGHDT and YNNKEL (reference sequence).

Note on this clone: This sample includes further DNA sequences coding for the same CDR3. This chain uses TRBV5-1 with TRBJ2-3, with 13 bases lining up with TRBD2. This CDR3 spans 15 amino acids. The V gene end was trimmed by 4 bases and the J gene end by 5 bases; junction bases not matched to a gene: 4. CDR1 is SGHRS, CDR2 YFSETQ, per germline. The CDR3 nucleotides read TGCGCCAGCAGCCTTGGACTAGCGGGGGAAGATACGCAGTATTTT. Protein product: CASSLGLAGEDTQYF.

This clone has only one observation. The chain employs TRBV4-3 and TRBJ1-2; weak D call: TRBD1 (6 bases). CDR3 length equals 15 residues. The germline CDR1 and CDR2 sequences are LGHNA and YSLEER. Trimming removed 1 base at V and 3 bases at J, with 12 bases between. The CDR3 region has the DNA TGCGCCAGCAGCCAAGGGCGGGGGCCCCACTATGGCTACACCTTC. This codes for CASSQGRGPHYGYTF.

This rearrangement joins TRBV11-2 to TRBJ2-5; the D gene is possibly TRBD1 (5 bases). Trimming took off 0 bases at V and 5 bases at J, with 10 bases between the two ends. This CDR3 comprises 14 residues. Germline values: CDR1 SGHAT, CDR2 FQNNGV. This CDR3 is CASSLDRVGETQYF. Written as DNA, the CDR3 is TGTGCCAGCAGCTTAGACAGGGTGGGGGAGACCCAGTACTTC. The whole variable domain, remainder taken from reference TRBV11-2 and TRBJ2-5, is EAGVAQSPRYKIIEKRQSVAFWCNPISGHATLYWYQQILGQGPKLLIQFQNNGVVDDSQLPKDRFSAERLKGVDSTLKIQPAKLEDSAVYLCASSLDRVGETQYFGPGTRLLVL.

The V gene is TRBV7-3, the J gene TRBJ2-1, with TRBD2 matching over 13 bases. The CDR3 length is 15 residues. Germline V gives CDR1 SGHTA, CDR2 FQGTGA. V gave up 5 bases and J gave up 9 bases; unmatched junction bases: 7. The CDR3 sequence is CASSRGLAGKFEQFF. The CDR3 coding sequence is TGTGCCAGCAGCCGGGGACTAGCGGGAAAATTTGAGCAGTTCTTC.

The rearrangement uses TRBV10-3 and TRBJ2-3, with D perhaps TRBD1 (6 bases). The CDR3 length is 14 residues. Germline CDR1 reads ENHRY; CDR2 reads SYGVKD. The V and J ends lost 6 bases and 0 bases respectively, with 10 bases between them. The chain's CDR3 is CAIRPDSSTDTQYF. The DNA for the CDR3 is TGTGCCATCAGACCGGACAGTAGCACAGATACGCAGTATTTT.

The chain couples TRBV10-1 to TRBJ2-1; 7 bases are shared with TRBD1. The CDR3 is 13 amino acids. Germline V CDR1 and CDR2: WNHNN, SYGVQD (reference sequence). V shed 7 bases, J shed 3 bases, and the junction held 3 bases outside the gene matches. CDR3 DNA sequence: TGCGCCAGCATCTACAGGGGCTACAATGAGCAGTTCTTC. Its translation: CASIYRGYNEQFF.

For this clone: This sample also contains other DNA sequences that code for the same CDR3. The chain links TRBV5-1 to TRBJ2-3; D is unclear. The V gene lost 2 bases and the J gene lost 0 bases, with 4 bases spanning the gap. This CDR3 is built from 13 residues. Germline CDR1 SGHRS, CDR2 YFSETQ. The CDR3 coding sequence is TGCGCCAGCAGCTTCCTTAGCACAGATACGCAGTATTTT. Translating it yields CASSFLSTDTQYF.